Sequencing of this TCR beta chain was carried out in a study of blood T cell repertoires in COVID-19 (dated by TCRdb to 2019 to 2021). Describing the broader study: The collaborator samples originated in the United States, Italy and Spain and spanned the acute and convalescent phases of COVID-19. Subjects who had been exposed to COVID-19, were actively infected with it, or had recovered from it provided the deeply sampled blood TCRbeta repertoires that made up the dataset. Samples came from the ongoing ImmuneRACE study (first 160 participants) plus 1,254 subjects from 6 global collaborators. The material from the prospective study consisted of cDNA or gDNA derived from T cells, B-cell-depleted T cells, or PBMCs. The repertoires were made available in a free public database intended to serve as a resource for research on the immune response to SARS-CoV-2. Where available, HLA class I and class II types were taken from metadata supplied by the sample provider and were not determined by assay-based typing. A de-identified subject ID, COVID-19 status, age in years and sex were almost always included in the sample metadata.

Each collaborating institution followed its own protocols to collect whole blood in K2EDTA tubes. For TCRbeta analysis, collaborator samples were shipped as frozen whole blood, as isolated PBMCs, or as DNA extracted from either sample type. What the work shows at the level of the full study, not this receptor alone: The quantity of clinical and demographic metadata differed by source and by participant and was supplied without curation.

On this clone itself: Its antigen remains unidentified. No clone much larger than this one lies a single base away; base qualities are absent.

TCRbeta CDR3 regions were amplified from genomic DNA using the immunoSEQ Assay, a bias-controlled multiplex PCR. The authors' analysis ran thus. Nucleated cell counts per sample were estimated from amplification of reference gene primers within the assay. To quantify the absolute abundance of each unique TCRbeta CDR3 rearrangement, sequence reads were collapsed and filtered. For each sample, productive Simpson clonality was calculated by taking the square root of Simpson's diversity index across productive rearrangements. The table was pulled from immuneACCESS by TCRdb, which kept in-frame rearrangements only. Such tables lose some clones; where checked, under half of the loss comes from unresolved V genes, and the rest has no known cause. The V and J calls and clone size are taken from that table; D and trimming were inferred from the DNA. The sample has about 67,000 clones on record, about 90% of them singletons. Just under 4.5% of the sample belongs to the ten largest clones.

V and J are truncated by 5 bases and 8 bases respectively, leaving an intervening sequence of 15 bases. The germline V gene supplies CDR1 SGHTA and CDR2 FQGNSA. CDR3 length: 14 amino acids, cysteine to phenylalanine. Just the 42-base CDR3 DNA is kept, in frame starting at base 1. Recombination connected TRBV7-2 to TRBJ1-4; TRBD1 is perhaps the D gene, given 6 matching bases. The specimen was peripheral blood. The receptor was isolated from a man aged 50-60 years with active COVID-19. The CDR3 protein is CASSPRMGAEKLFF. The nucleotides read TGTGCCAGCAGCCCCAGAATGGGGGCGGAAAAACTGTTTTTT.